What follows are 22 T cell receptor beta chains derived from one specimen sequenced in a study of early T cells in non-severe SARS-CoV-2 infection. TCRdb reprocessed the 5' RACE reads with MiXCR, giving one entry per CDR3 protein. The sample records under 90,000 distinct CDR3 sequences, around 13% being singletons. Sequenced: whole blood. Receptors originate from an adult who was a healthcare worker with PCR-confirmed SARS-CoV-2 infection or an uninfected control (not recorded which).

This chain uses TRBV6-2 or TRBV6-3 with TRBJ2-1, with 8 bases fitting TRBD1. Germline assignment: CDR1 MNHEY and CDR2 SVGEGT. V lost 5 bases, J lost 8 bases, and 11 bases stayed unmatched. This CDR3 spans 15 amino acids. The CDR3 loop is CASSIAGGASYEQFF. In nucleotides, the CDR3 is TGTGCCAGCAGTATCGCAGGGGGCGCTTCCTATGAGCAGTTCTTC.

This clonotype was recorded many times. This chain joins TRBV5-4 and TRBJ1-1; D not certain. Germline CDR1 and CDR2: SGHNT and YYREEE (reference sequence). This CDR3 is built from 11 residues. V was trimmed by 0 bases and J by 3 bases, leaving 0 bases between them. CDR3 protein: CASSLDTEAFF. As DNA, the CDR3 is TGTGCCAGCAGCTTGGACACTGAAGCTTTCTTT. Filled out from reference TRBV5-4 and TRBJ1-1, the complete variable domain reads ETGVTQSPTHLIKTRGQQVTLRCSSQSGHNTVSWYQQALGQGPQFIFQYYREEENGRGNFPPRFSGLQFPNYSSELNVNALELDDSALYLCASSLDTEAFFGQGTRLTVV.

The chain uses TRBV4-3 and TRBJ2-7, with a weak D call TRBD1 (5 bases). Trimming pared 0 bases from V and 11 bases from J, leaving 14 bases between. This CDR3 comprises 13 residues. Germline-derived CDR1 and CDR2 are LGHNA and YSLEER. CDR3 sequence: CASSQDLRTPEYF. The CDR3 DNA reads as TGCGCCAGCAGCCAAGATCTCAGGACACCGGAGTACTTC.

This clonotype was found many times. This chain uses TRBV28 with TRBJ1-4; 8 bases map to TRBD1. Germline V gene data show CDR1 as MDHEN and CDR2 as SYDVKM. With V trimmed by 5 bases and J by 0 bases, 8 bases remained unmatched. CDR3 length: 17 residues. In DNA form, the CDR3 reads TGTGCCAGCAGTCGACAAACAGGGGGTCCAACTAATGAAAAACTGTTTTTT. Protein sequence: CASSRQTGGPTNEKLFF.

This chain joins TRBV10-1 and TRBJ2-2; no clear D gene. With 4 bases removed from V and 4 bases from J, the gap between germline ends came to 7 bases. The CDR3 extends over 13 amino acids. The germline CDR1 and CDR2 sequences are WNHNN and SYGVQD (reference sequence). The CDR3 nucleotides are TGCGCCAGCAGTGCAGTCATCACCGGGGAGCTGTTTTTT. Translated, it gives CASSAVITGELFF.

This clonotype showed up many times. This CDR3 is CASGSPDVGPHNEQFF. In DNA form, the CDR3 reads TGTGCTAGTGGTTCCCCGGACGTGGGGCCCCACAATGAGCAGTTCTTC. The chain couples TRBV12-5 to TRBJ2-1; D might be TRBD1 (5 bases). This CDR3 region has 16 residues. The germline V and J ends were trimmed by 4 bases and 5 bases, with 18 bases remaining between them. Germline-derived CDR1 and CDR2 are LGHNT and FRNRAP.

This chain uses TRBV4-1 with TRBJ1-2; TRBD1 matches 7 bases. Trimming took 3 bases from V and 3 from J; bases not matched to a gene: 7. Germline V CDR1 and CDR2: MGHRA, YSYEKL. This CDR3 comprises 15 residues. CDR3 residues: CASSHRQGGDYGYTF. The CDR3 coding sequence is TGCGCCAGCAGCCACCGACAGGGAGGTGACTATGGCTACACCTTC.

The CDR3 coding sequence is TGTGCCAGCAGTTTAGATACCCCCTCCTACGAGCAGTACTTC. Residues: CASSLDTPSYEQYF. The V call is TRBV28, the J call TRBJ2-7; no reliable D call. Germline loops: CDR1 MDHEN, CDR2 SYDVKM. The CDR3 consists of 14 residues. V was cut by 2 bases and J by 0 bases, with 8 bases left in between.

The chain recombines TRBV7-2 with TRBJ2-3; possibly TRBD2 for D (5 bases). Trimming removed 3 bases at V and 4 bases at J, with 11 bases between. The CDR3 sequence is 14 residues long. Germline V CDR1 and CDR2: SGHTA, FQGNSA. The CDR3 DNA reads TGTGCCAGCAGCTTGTTTCCTAGCTCAGATACGCAGTATTTT. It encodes CASSLFPSSDTQYF.

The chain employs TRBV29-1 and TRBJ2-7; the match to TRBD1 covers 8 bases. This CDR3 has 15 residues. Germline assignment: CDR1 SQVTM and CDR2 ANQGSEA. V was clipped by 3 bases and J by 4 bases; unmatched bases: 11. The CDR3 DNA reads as TGCAGCGTTGAGGAGGACAGGGCCAATGGTTACGAGCAGTACTTC. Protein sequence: CSVEEDRANGYEQYF.

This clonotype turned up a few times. The CDR3 DNA sequence: TGTGCCAGCAGAAATCCTGGACAGTTGGATGGCTACACCTTC. Translating gives CASRNPGQLDGYTF. The J gene is TRBJ1-2, the V gene TRBV6-2 or TRBV6-3, with a tentative D call TRBD1 (6 bases). Deletions cut 6 bases from V and 6 bases from J, with 17 bases between. The germline CDR1 and CDR2 sequences are MNHEY and SVGEGT. CDR3 size: 14 residues.

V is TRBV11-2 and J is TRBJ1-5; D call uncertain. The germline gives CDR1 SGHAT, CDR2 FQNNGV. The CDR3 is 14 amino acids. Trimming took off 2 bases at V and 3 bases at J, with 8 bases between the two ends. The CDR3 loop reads CASSLSTTNQPQHF. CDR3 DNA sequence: TGTGCCAGCAGCTTATCGACAACCAATCAGCCCCAGCATTTT.

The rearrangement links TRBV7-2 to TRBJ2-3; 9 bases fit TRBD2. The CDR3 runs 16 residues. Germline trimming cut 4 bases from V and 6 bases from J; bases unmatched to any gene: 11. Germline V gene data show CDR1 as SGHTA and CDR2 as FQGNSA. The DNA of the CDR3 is TGTGCCAGCAGCTCTCATAGCGGGGGCACAGGGGATACGCAGTATTTT. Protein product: CASSSHSGGTGDTQYF.

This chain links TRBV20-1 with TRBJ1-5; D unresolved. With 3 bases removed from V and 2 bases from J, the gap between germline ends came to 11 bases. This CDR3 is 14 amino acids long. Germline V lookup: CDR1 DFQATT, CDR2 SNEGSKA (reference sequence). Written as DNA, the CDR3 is TGCAGTGCTAGCTCCATCCTGGGCAATCAGCCCCAGCATTTT. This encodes CSASSILGNQPQHF.

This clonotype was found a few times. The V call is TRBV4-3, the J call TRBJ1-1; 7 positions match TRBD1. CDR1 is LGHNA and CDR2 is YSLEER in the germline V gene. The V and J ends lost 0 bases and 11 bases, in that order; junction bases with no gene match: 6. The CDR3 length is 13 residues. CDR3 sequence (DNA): TGCGCCAGCAGCCAAGATTGGGACAGCTCCGCTTTCTTT. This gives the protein CASSQDWDSSAFF.

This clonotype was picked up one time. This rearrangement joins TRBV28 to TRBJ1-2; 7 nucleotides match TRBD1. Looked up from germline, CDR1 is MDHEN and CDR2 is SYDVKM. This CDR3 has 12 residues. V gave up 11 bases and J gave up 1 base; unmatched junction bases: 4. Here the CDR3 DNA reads TGTGCCTATCGACAGGGTAACTATGGCTACACCTTC. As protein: CAYRQGNYGYTF.

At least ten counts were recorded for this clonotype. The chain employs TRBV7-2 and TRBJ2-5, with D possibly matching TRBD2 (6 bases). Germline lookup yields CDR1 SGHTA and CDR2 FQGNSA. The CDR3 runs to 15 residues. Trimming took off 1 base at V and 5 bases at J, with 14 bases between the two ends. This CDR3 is CASSLGVGGAETQYF. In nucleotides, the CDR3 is TGTGCCAGCAGCTTAGGTGTCGGGGGAGCCGAGACCCAGTACTTC. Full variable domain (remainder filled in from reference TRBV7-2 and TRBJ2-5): GAGVSQSPSNKVTEKGKDVELRCDPISGHTALYWYRQSLGQGLEFLIYFQGNSAPDKSGLPSDRFSAERTGGSVSTLTIQRTQQEDSAVYLCASSLGVGGAETQYFGPGTRLLVL.

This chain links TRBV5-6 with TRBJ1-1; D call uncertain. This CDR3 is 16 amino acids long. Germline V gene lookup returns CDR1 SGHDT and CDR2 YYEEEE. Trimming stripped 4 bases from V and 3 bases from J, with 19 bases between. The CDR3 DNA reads TGTGCCAGCAGCACCGGATTGGGAATTATATACACTGAAGCTTTCTTT. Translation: CASSTGLGIIYTEAFF.

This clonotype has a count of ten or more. The CDR3 DNA sequence: TGTGCCAGCAGCAACGTGAGGGGCACCGGGGAGCTGTTTTTT. This gives the protein CASSNVRGTGELFF. The chain has TRBV3-1 and TRBJ2-2; TRBD1 or TRBD2 may be the D gene (5 bases each). The germline V gene has CDR1 LGHDT and CDR2 YNNKEL (reference sequence). Trimming left V 5 bases short and J 4 bases short, with 11 bases between. The CDR3 runs 14 residues.

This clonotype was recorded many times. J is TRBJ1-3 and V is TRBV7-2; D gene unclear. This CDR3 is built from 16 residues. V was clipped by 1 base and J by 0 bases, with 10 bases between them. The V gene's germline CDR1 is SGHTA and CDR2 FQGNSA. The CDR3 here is CASSLVRTYSGNTIYF. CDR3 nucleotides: TGTGCCAGCAGCTTAGTCAGGACTTACTCTGGAAACACCATATATTTT.

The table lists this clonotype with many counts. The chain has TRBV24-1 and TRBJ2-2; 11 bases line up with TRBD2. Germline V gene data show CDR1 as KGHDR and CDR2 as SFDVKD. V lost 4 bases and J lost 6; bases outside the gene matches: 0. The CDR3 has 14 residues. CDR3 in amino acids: CATSETSGAGELFF. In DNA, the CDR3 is TGTGCCACCAGTGAGACTAGCGGGGCCGGGGAGCTGTTTTTT.

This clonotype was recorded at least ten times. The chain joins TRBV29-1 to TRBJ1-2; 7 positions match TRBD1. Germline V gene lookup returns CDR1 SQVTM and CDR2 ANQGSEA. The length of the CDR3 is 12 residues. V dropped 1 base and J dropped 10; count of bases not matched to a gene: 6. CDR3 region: CSVEGQDRTYTF. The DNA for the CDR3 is TGCAGCGTTGAAGGACAGGACAGGACCTACACCTTC. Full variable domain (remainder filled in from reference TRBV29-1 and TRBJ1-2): SAVISQKPSRDICQRGTSLTIQCQVDSQVTMMFWYRQQPGQSLTLIATANQGSEATYESGFVIDKFPISRPNLTFSTLTVSNMSPEDSSIYLCSVEGQDRTYTFGSGTRLTVV.